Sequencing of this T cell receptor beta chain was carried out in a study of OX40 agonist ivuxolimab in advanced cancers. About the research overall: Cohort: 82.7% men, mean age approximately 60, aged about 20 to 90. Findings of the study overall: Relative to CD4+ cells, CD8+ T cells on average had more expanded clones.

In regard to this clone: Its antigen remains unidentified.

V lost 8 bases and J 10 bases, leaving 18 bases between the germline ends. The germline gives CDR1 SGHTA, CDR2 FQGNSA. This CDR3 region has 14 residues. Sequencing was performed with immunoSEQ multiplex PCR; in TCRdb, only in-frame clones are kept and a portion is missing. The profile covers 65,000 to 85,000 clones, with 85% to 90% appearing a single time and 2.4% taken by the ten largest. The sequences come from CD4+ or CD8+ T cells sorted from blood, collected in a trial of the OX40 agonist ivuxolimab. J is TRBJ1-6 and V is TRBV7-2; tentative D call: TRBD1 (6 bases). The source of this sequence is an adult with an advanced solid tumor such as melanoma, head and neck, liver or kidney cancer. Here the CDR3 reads CASRAEQGYSPLHF. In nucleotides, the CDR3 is TGTGCCAGCCGAGCCGAACAGGGCTACTCACCCCTCCACTTT.